Sequencing of this T cell receptor (beta chain) was carried out in a study of shared clonotypes between healthy human individuals. Study background: Donors consisted of two women and three men between 18 and 49.

As defined, naive CD8 cells were CD45RO-negative and positively selected for CCR7, with terminally differentiated effector memory CD45RA+ cells excluded. This CDR3 has 15 residues. CDR1 MNHEY and CDR2 SMNVEV come from the germline V gene (reference sequence). Germline trimming cut 6 bases from V and 8 bases from J; bases unmatched to any gene: 11. Deep was the level at which the assay was run. Generated by immunoSEQ multiplex PCR, the TCRdb table keeps only in-frame clones and is missing some. The sample contains 550,000 to 750,000 clones, 92% of which appear only once. The V and J genes are TRBV27 and TRBJ1-2; 11 bases fit TRBD1. Sequencing was done on a sample of naive CD8+ T cells sorted from blood. This TCR came from a man aged 30-40 years in good health. CDR3 nucleotides: TGTGCCAGCAGGCCTGGGGACAGGGGGGAGGCCGGCTACACCTTC. It is translated as CASRPGDRGEAGYTF.